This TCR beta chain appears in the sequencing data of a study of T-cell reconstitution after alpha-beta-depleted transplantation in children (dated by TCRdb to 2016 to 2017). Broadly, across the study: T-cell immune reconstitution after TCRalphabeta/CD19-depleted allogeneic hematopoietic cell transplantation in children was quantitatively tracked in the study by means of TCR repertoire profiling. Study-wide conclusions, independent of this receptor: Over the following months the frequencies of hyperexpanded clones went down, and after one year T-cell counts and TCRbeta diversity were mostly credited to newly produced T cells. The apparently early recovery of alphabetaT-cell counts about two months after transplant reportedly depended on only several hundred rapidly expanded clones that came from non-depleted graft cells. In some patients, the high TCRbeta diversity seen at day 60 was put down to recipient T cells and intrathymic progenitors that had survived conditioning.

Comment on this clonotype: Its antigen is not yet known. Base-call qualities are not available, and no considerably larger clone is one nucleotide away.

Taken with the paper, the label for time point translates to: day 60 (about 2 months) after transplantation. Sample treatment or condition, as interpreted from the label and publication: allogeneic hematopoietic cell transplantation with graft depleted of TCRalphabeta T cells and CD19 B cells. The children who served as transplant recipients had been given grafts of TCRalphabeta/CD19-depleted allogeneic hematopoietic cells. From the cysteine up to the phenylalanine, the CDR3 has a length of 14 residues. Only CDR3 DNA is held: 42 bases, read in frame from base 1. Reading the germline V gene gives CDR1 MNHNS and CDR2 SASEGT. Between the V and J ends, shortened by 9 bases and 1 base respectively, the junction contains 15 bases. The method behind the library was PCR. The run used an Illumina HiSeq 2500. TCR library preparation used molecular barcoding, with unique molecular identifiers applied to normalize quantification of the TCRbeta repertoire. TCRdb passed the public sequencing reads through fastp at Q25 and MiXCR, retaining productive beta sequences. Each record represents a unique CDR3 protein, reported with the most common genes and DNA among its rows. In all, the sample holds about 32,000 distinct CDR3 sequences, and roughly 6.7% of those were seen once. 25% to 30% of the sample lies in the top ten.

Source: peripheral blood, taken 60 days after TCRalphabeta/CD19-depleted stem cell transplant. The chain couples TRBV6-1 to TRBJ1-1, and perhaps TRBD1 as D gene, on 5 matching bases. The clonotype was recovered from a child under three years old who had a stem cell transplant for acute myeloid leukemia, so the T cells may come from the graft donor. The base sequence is TGTGCCAGTGACCCGGGACGGGAGAACACTGAAGCTTTCTTT. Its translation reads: CASDPGRENTEAFF.